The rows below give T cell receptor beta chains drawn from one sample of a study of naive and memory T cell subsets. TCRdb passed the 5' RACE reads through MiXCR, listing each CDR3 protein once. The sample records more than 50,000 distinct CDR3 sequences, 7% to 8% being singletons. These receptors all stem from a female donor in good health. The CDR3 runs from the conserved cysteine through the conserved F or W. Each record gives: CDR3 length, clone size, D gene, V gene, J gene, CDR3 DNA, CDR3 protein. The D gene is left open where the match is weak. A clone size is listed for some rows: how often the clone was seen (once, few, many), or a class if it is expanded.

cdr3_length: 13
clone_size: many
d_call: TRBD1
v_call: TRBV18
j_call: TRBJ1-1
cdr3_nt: TGTGCCAGCTCACCGGGGGACAGCTTTGAAGCTTTCTTT
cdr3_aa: CASSPGDSFEAFF

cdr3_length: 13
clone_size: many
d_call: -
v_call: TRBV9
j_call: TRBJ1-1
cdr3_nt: -
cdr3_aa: CASSVSGPGEAFF

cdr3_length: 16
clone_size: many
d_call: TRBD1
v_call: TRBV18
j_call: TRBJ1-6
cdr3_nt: TGTGCCAGCTCACCGGGGACAGGGTCGAATCATTCACCCCTCCACTTT
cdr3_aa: CASSPGTGSNHSPLHF

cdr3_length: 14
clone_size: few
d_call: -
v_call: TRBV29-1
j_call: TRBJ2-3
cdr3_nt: TGCAGCGTTGAAGAAGGCGGGGGCACAGATACGCAGTATTTT
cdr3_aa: CSVEEGGGTDTQYF

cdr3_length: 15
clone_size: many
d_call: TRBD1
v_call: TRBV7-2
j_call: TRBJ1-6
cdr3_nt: TGTGCCAGCAGTTTTAGGGGGACAGATAATTCACCCCTCCACTTT
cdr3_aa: CASSFRGTDNSPLHF

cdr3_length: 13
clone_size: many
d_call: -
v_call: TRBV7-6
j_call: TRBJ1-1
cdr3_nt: TGTGCCAGCAGTACTCAGCAGAACACTGAAGCTTTCTTT
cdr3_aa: CASSTQQNTEAFF

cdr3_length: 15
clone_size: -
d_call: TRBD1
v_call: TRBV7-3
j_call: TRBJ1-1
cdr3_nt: TGTGCCAGCAGCCCCTTGGCAGGGGGGAACACTGAAGCTTTCTTT
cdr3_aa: CASSPLAGGNTEAFF

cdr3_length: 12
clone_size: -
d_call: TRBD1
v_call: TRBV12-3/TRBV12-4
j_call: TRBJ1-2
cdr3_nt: TGTGCCAGCAACCGACAGGGTTTTGGATACACCTTC
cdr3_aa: CASNRQGFGYTF

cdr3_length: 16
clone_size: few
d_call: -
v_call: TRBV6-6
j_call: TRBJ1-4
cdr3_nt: TGTGCCAGCAGTTACGTCCAGGGAGGGGGTGGTGAAAAACTGTTTTTT
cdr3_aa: CASSYVQGGGGEKLFF

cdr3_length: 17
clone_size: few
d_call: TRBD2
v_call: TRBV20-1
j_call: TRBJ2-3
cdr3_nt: TGCAGTGCTAGAGATCCCCTAGCGGGAGGCGTGGCAGATACGCAGTATTTT
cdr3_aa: CSARDPLAGGVADTQYF